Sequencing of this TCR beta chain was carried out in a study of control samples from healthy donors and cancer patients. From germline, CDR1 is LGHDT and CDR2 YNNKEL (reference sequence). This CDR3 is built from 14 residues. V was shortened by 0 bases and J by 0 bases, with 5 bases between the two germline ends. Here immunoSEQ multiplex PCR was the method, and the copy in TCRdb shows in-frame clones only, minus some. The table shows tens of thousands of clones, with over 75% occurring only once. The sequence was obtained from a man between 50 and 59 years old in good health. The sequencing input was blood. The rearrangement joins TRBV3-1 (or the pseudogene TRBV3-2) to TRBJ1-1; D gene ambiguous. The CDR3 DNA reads TGTGCCAGCAGCCAAGACACTTTGAACACTGAAGCTTTCTTT. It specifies CASSQDTLNTEAFF.